This T cell receptor (beta chain) was sequenced during a study of cytomegalovirus exposure and HLA in healthy donors. PCR involved 60 Vbeta and 13 Jbeta primers. TCRdb's table, derived via immunoSEQ multiplex PCR, lists solely in-frame clones and lacks some. The sample holds over 100,000 clones, about three quarters seen once. Study results and caveats: Cytomegalovirus association was assigned to 150 to 200 TCR beta chains.

Note on this clone: Its antigen is unidentified.

This CDR3 is 14 amino acids long. Germline V lookup: CDR1 SGHNT, CDR2 YYREEE (reference sequence). V gave up 4 bases and J gave up 3 bases; unmatched junction bases: 6. The sequencing input was PBMCs. The chain is built from TRBV5-4 and TRBJ2-5, with TRBD1 matching over 7 bases. The clonotype originates from a female donor in good health and CMV-seronegative. The CDR3 sequence: CASSPGTAKETQYF. CDR3 DNA: TGTGCCAGCAGCCCGGGGACAGCAAAAGAGACCCAGTACTTC.